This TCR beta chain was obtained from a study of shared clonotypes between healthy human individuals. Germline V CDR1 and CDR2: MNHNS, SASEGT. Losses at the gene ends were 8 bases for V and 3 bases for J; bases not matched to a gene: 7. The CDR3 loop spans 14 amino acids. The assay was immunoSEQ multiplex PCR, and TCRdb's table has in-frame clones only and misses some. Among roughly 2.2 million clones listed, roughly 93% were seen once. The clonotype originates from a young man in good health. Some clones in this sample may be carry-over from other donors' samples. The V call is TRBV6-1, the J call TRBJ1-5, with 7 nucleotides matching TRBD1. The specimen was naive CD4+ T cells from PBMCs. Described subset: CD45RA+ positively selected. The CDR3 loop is CASRFTGVNQPQHF. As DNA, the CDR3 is TGTGCCAGCCGCTTTACAGGGGTCAATCAGCCCCAGCATTTT.